This paragraph reports one T cell receptor (beta chain). Its antigen is as yet unknown. These data are taken from a study of cytomegalovirus exposure and HLA in healthy donors. Whole-study results and caveats: According to a later analysis, most TCR beta chains associated with CMV appeared HLA-restricted. According to the study, 160 or so TCR beta chains were cytomegalovirus-associated.

Primers: 60 Vbeta forward and 13 Jbeta reverse. Generated by immunoSEQ multiplex PCR, the TCRdb table keeps only in-frame clones and is missing some. This sample has under 200,000 clones, with around 80% found just once. The CDR3 spans 13 residues. V was pared by 4 bases and J by 0 bases, with 6 bases between. Germline V gene lookup returns CDR1 MNHNY and CDR2 SVGAGI (reference sequence). This receptor was taken from a man aged 35-49 years in good health and CMV-seropositive. The sample comprised PBMCs. The genes are TRBV6-6 and TRBJ1-1, with D hard to call. CDR3 nucleotide sequence: TGTGCCAGCAGTTTAGACATGAACACTGAAGCTTTCTTT. The encoded protein is CASSLDMNTEAFF.